A single sample gave rise to the 7 T cell receptor beta chains below, sequenced in a study of blood T cell repertoires in COVID-19. Here immunoSEQ multiplex PCR was the method, and the copy in TCRdb shows in-frame clones only, minus some. This sample has about 120,000 clones, with 70% to 90% found just once. Material for sequencing was peripheral blood. These receptors came from a man aged 65-85 years who had recovered from COVID-19.

This clone occurred a few times. The gene calls are TRBV7-2 and TRBJ2-1, with 9 bases fitting TRBD1. V trimming: 4 bases; J trimming: 7 bases; junction bases outside the gene matches: 8. The CDR3 extends over 15 amino acids. CDR1 and CDR2 from the germline V gene are SGHTA and FQGNSA. CDR3 protein: CASSSRPGQGNEQFF. The CDR3 nucleotides read TGTGCCAGCAGCTCTCGACCGGGACAGGGTAATGAGCAGTTCTTC.

This clone was detected only a few times. The chain has TRBV7-9 and TRBJ1-2; possibly TRBD1 for D (5 bases). This CDR3 is built from 15 residues. Germline CDR1 and CDR2: SEHNR and FQNEAQ (reference sequence). Deletions cut 1 base from V and 2 bases from J, with 11 bases between. The CDR3, as DNA: TGTGCCAGCAGCTTAGGTCTCAGGACAAACTATGGCTACACCTTC. Protein: CASSLGLRTNYGYTF.

This clone has a handful of counts. The rearrangement uses TRBV5-6 and TRBJ2-1; D perhaps matches TRBD2 (6 bases). The germline CDR1 and CDR2 sequences are SGHDT and YYEEEE. Trimming left V 4 bases short and J 13 bases short, with 15 bases between. The CDR3 runs to 12 residues. The CDR3 region has the DNA TGTGCCAGCAGCATCCTAGCGTTGGGACAGTTCTTC. Translation: CASSILALGQFF.

This chain uses TRBV21-1 with TRBJ2-3; the table's D call, TRBD2, has no DNA check behind it. TRBV21-1 is annotated as a pseudogene. CDR3 length: 15 residues. The CDR3 nucleotides are TGTGCCAGCAGCAAAGTAGGACTAGCGGGAGATACGCAGTATTTT. Protein: CASSKVGLAGDTQYF.

This chain joins TRBV27 and TRBJ2-7; the D gene is possibly TRBD1 (6 bases). The V gene lost 5 bases and the J gene lost 2 bases, with 10 bases spanning the gap. CDR3 length: 13 residues. Germline CDR1 reads MNHEY; CDR2 reads SMNVEV (reference sequence). For the CDR3, the DNA is TGTGCCAGCAGTCCCCGGACAGCCTACGAGCAGTACTTC. This encodes CASSPRTAYEQYF.

The genes are TRBV12-3 or TRBV12-4 and TRBJ1-1; D remains unclear. The CDR3 consists of 12 residues. V lost 5 bases, J lost 4 bases, and 8 bases lay in between. CDR3 nucleotide sequence: TGTGCCAGCAGTCAGGAGGGCACTGAAGCTTTCTTT. Translated, it gives CASSQEGTEAFF.

This sequence joins TRBV6-6 and TRBJ1-4, with TRBD1 as a possible D gene (5 bases). The CDR3 covers 14 residues. V was trimmed by 5 bases and J by 1 base, leaving 8 bases between them. CDR1 is MNHNY and CDR2 is SVGAGI in the germline V gene (reference sequence). This CDR3 is CASSRGGTNEKLFF. CDR3 nucleotide sequence: TGTGCCAGCAGTCGGGGGGGAACTAATGAAAAACTGTTTTTT.